This is a list of T cell receptor beta chains from one sample in a study of cytomegalovirus exposure and HLA in healthy donors. Clones were sequenced by immunoSEQ multiplex PCR, and TCRdb holds only the in-frame ones, with some missing. The sample yields some 150,000 clones, around 77% seen once. The sample taken for sequencing was PBMCs. The receptors stem from a woman between 35 and 50 years old in good health and CMV-seropositive. CDR3s include the opening cysteine and the closing phenylalanine or tryptophan. A D gene is named only where the DNA matches it firmly. The size field is filled for only some rows; it gives once, few, many or a size class.

V gene: TRBV19; J gene: TRBJ1-2; clone size: .; D gene: .; CDR3 DNA: TGTGCCAGTAGTATAGTTCCCCGGGATGGCTACACCTTC; CDR3 protein: CASSIVPRDGYTF
V gene: TRBV5-1; J gene: TRBJ2-2; clone size: .; D gene: TRBD1; CDR3 DNA: TGCGCCAGCAGCCCCGACAGGGGGCTGAACGGGGAGCTGTTTTTT; CDR3 protein: CASSPDRGLNGELFF
V gene: TRBV5-6; J gene: TRBJ2-5; clone size: .; D gene: TRBD2; CDR3 DNA: TGTGCCAGCAGCTTGGTAGCGGGGGGGCCGGAGACCCAGTACTTC; CDR3 protein: CASSLVAGGPETQYF
V gene: TRBV5-6; J gene: TRBJ2-7; clone size: .; D gene: .; CDR3 DNA: TGTGCCAGCAGCTCCTTCTACGAGCAGTACTTC; CDR3 protein: CASSSFYEQYF
V gene: TRBV6-5; J gene: TRBJ2-5; clone size: .; D gene: TRBD1; CDR3 DNA: TGTGCCAGCAGACTCACAGGGGGAGAGACCCAGTACTTC; CDR3 protein: CASRLTGGETQYF
V gene: TRBV27; J gene: TRBJ1-4; clone size: .; D gene: .; CDR3 DNA: TGTGCCAGCAGTCCCTTTGCAACTAATGAAAAACTGTTTTTT; CDR3 protein: CASSPFATNEKLFF
V gene: TRBV9; J gene: TRBJ1-3; clone size: .; D gene: .; CDR3 DNA: TGTGCCAGCAGCGTAGACAGCTACTCTGGAAACACCATATATTTT; CDR3 protein: CASSVDSYSGNTIYF
V gene: TRBV7-3; J gene: TRBJ2-3; clone size: .; D gene: TRBD1; CDR3 DNA: TGTGCCAGCAGCTTATCGACAGGGGGTATCACAGATACGCAGTATTTT; CDR3 protein: CASSLSTGGITDTQYF
V gene: TRBV6-1; J gene: TRBJ1-2; clone size: .; D gene: .; CDR3 DNA: TGTGCCAGCAGTTTTCGACAGCCCCGGTGGGATGGCTACACCTTC; CDR3 protein: CASSFRQPRWDGYTF
V gene: TRBV6-5; J gene: TRBJ1-3; clone size: once; D gene: .; CDR3 DNA: TGTGCCAGCAGCTCCCTAGGACAGTTCGGAAACACCATATATTTT; CDR3 protein: CASSSLGQFGNTIYF
V gene: TRBV13; J gene: TRBJ2-2; clone size: .; D gene: .; CDR3 DNA: TGTGCCAGCGGGATGACGGGGGGCCGTCCGGGTGGGGAGCTGTTTTTT; CDR3 protein: CASGMTGGRPGGELFF
V gene: TRBV25-1; J gene: TRBJ2-7; clone size: .; D gene: TRBD1; CDR3 DNA: TGTGCCAGACCGTGGTCGCCCGGGACAGGGCATGGCGAGCAGTACTTC; CDR3 protein: CARPWSPGTGHGEQYF
V gene: TRBV9; J gene: TRBJ2-3; clone size: .; D gene: TRBD2; CDR3 DNA: TGTGCCAGCAGCGTAGAGCGGGGGCGAGGAGATACGCAGTATTTT; CDR3 protein: CASSVERGRGDTQYF
V gene: TRBV2; J gene: TRBJ2-7; clone size: .; D gene: TRBD2; CDR3 DNA: TGTGCCAGCAGGGCGACTAGCGGGGGGAGCTACGAGCAGTACTTC; CDR3 protein: CASRATSGGSYEQYF
V gene: TRBV5-1; J gene: TRBJ1-2; clone size: once; D gene: .; CDR3 DNA: TGCGCCAGCAGCTTGGCCAACGGGGATAACTATGGCTACACCTTC; CDR3 protein: CASSLANGDNYGYTF
V gene: TRBV2; J gene: TRBJ2-7; clone size: few; D gene: TRBD1; CDR3 DNA: TGTGCCAGCAGTGAACAGGGGGCATTCTACGAGCAGTACTTC; CDR3 protein: CASSEQGAFYEQYF
V gene: TRBV28; J gene: TRBJ2-4; clone size: .; D gene: .; CDR3 DNA: TGTGCCAGCAGTTTAGGGGGGGCCAAAAACATTCAGTACTTC; CDR3 protein: CASSLGGAKNIQYF
V gene: TRBV7-3; J gene: TRBJ2-6; clone size: .; D gene: .; CDR3 DNA: TGTGCCAGCAGTCTCTCCCCGTGGGCCTCTGGGGCCAACGTCCTGACTTTC; CDR3 protein: CASSLSPWASGANVLTF
V gene: TRBV7-6; J gene: TRBJ1-3; clone size: .; D gene: .; CDR3 DNA: TGTGCCAGCAGCTTAGGACCAGGGGCTGGAAACACCATATATTTT; CDR3 protein: CASSLGPGAGNTIYF
V gene: TRBV27; J gene: TRBJ2-5; clone size: .; D gene: TRBD1; CDR3 DNA: TGTGCCAGCAGTTTACGGTTACAGGGGGCTGAGACCCAGTACTTC; CDR3 protein: CASSLRLQGAETQYF
V gene: TRBV2; J gene: TRBJ2-3; clone size: .; D gene: TRBD2; CDR3 DNA: TGTGCCAGCAGCTTCCTAGCGGGGGGACGCACAGATACGCAGTATTTT; CDR3 protein: CASSFLAGGRTDTQYF
V gene: TRBV29-1; J gene: TRBJ1-1; clone size: .; D gene: .; CDR3 DNA: TGCAGCGTTGGAATGCTGAGAGACACTGAAGCTTTCTTT; CDR3 protein: CSVGMLRDTEAFF
V gene: TRBV27; J gene: TRBJ1-2; clone size: .; D gene: .; CDR3 DNA: TGTGCCAGCAGTCCCCAGGGGTTGAGCTATGGCTACACCTTC; CDR3 protein: CASSPQGLSYGYTF
V gene: TRBV27; J gene: TRBJ2-7; clone size: .; D gene: .; CDR3 DNA: TGTGCCAGCAGTCTAACAGGGAACGAGCAGTACTTC; CDR3 protein: CASSLTGNEQYF
V gene: TRBV7-9; J gene: TRBJ2-7; clone size: once; D gene: .; CDR3 DNA: TGTGCCAGCAGCTTAGTCCGGGACTGGGGTAACTACGAGCAGTACTTC; CDR3 protein: CASSLVRDWGNYEQYF
V gene: TRBV10-1; J gene: TRBJ2-7; clone size: .; D gene: .; CDR3 DNA: TGCGCCAGCAGTGAACAGGGTGACCACGAGCAGTACTTC; CDR3 protein: CASSEQGDHEQYF
V gene: TRBV5-5; J gene: TRBJ1-4; clone size: .; D gene: .; CDR3 DNA: TGTGCCAGCAGCGCTCAAGGACACCCTAATGAAAAACTGTTTTTT; CDR3 protein: CASSAQGHPNEKLFF
V gene: TRBV6-5; J gene: TRBJ1-2; clone size: .; D gene: .; CDR3 DNA: TGTGCCAGCGGATACAGGACAGATTATGGCTACACCTTC; CDR3 protein: CASGYRTDYGYTF
V gene: TRBV10-3; J gene: TRBJ2-1; clone size: .; D gene: TRBD1; CDR3 DNA: TGTGCCATCAGTGACCCCGGGACAGGGGGGGTTAATGAGCAGTTCTTC; CDR3 protein: CAISDPGTGGVNEQFF
V gene: TRBV11-2; J gene: TRBJ2-5; clone size: .; D gene: TRBD1; CDR3 DNA: TGTGCCAGCAGCTTAGGGGACAGGTACCAAGAGACCCAGTACTTC; CDR3 protein: CASSLGDRYQETQYF
V gene: TRBV28; J gene: TRBJ1-2; clone size: .; D gene: .; CDR3 DNA: TGTGCCAGCAAATCGGGACACCTCGGCTACACCTTC; CDR3 protein: CASKSGHLGYTF
V gene: TRBV12-5; J gene: TRBJ2-7; clone size: .; D gene: .; CDR3 DNA: TGTGCTAGTGGTACCAGGGGCGAGCAGTACTTC; CDR3 protein: CASGTRGEQYF
V gene: TRBV9; J gene: TRBJ2-3; clone size: few; D gene: TRBD1; CDR3 DNA: TGTGCCAGCAGTGAGGGGGCCTTCACAGATACGCAGTATTTT; CDR3 protein: CASSEGAFTDTQYF
V gene: TRBV2; J gene: TRBJ2-5; clone size: .; D gene: .; CDR3 DNA: TGTGCCAGCAGTGAAGACACCGAAGAGACCCAGTACTTC; CDR3 protein: CASSEDTEETQYF
V gene: TRBV7-9; J gene: TRBJ1-4; clone size: .; D gene: .; CDR3 DNA: TGTGCCAGCAGCTTAACCGGCGAACGCGGGGTAGGGGAAAAACTGTTTTTT; CDR3 protein: CASSLTGERGVGEKLFF
V gene: TRBV15; J gene: TRBJ2-3; clone size: .; D gene: .; CDR3 DNA: TGTGCCACCAGCAGAGATGGGACTAGCACAGATACGCAGTATTTT; CDR3 protein: CATSRDGTSTDTQYF
V gene: TRBV4-2; J gene: TRBJ1-2; clone size: .; D gene: .; CDR3 DNA: TGTGCCAGCAGCCAAGATGAACTGTATGGCTACACCTTC; CDR3 protein: CASSQDELYGYTF
V gene: TRBV11-2; J gene: TRBJ2-5; clone size: .; D gene: .; CDR3 DNA: TGTGCCAGCAGGGGGCAGGGCGGAGAGACCCAGTACTTC; CDR3 protein: CASRGQGGETQYF
V gene: TRBV5-1; J gene: TRBJ2-3; clone size: .; D gene: TRBD1; CDR3 DNA: TGCGCCAGCAGCTGGGGGGACAGGGAGGGTACAGATACGCAGTATTTT; CDR3 protein: CASSWGDREGTDTQYF